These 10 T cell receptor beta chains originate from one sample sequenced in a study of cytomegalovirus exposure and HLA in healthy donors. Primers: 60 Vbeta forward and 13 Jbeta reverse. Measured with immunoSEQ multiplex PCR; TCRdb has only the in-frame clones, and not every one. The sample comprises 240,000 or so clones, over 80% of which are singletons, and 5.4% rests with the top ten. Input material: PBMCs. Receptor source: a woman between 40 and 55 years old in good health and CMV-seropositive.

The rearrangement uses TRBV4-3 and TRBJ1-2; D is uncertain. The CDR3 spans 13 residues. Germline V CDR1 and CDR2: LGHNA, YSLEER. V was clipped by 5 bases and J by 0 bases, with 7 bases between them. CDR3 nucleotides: TGCGCCAGCAGCGGTAGTTCTAACTATGGCTACACCTTC. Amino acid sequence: CASSGSSNYGYTF.

DNA of the CDR3: TGTGCCAGCAGTCCCGCAGGGATTTTTGTTGAGGGCTACACCTTC. Its protein is CASSPAGIFVEGYTF. V usage is TRBV28 and J usage is TRBJ1-2, with a tentative D call TRBD1 (5 bases). This CDR3 has 15 residues. CDR1 is MDHEN, CDR2 SYDVKM, per germline. Trimming stripped 5 bases from V and 8 bases from J, with 21 bases between.

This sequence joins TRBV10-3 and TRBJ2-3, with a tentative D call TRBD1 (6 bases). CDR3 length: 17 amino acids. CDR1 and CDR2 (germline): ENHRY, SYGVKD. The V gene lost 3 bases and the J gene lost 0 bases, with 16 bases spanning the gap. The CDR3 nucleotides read TGTGCCATCAGTGATGGGACCAGGGGCAGTAGCACAGATACGCAGTATTTT. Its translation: CAISDGTRGSSTDTQYF.

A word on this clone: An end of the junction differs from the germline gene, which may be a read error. In DNA, the CDR3 is TGCGCCAGCAGCCAAGATGGGGAGATCCAGTACTTC. Amino acids: CASSQDGEIQYF. This sequence joins TRBV4-1 and TRBJ2-5, with D possibly matching TRBD2 (5 bases). This CDR3 contains 12 residues. The germline gives CDR1 MGHRA, CDR2 YSYEKL.

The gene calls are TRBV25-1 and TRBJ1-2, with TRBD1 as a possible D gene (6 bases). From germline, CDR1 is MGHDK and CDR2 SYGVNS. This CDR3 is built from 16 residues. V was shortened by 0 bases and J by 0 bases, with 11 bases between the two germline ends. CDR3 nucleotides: TGTGCCAGCAGTGAATATGAGGACAGTACTAACTATGGCTACACCTTC. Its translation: CASSEYEDSTNYGYTF.

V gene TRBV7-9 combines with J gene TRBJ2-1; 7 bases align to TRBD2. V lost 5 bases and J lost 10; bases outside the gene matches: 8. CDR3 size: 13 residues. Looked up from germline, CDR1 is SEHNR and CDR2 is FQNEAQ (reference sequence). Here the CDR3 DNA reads TGTGCCAGCAGCCCTCTGACTAGCCGAGAGCAGTTCTTC. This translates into CASSPLTSREQFF.

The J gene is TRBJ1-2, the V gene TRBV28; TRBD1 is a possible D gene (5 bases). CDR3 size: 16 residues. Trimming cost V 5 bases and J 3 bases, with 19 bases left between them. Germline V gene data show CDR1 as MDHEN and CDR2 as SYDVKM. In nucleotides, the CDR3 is TGTGCCAGCAGTCAGAGGACATCCAGGTACCACTATGGCTACACCTTC. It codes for CASSQRTSRYHYGYTF.

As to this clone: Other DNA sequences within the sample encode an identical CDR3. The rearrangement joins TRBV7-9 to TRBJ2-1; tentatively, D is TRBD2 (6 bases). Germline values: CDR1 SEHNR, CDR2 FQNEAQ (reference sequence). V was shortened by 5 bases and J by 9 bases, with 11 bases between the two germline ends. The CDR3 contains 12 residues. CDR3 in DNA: TGTGCCAGCAGCCCGGGGAGGAGTGAGCAGTTCTTC. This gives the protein CASSPGRSEQFF.

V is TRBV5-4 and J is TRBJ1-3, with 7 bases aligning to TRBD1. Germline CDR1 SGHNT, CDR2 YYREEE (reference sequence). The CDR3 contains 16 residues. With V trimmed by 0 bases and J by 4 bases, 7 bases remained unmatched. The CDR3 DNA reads TGTGCCAGCAGCTTGGAGAACAGGGGTTTAGGAAACACCATATATTTT. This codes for CASSLENRGLGNTIYF.

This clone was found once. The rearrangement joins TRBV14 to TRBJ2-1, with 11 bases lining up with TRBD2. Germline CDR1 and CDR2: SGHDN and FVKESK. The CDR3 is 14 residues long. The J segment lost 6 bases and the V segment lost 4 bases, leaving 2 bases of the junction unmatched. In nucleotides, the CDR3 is TGTGCCAGCAGCCCTAGCGGGAGGTCCAATGAGCAGTTCTTC. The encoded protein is CASSPSGRSNEQFF. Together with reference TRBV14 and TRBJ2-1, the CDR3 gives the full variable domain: EAGVTQFPSHSVIEKGQTVTLRCDPISGHDNLYWYRRVMGKEIKFLLHFVKESKQDESGMPNNRFLAERTGGTYSTLKVQPAELEDSGVYFCASSPSGRSNEQFFGPGTRLTVL.